The clone carrying this TCR beta chain was recorded many times. A much larger clone differs by one base, so this may be a read error. The sample comes from a study of metastatic and nonmetastatic thyroid tumors. TCRdb ran MiXCR on the PCR reads. The sample includes some 34,000 clones, approximately 17% of them seen just once. This CDR3 has 16 amino acids. Germline V gene lookup returns CDR1 MDHEN and CDR2 SYDVKM. V lost 2 bases and J lost 5; bases outside the gene matches: 11. Thyroid surgery had not been preceded by any treatment in any patient. J is TRBJ2-5 and V is TRBV28, with 7 bases matching TRBD2. Sequencing input: blood. This receptor was identified in a female donor with papillary thyroid cancer or a benign thyroid nodule (not recorded which). Some clones in this sample may be carry-over from other donors' samples. CDR3 sequence: CASSLQGLEMSETQYF. The CDR3 DNA reads as TGTGCCAGCAGTTTACAAGGACTAGAGATGTCGGAGACCCAGTACTTC. The full variable domain, rest sourced from reference TRBV28 and TRBJ2-5, is DVKVTQSSRYLVKRTGEKVFLECVQDMDHENMFWYRQDPGLGLRLIYFSYDVKMKEKGDIPEGYSVSREKKERFSLILESASTNQTSMYLCASSLQGLEMSETQYFGPGTRLLVL.